At least ten counts were recorded for the clone carrying this TCR beta chain. Antigen specificity is unknown. CDR1 is SGHRS and CDR2 is YFSETQ in the germline V gene. The CDR3 totals 15 residues. Between the trimmed V and J ends, which lost 4 bases and 4 bases, there was a span of 14 bases. Overall study results and limits: Tumor Treg TCRs overlapped most with tumor naive CD4+ cells.

Full-length variable regions came from constant-region reverse primers plus semi-nested Nested Universal Primer A PCR. TCRdb re-called the 5' RACE reads through MiXCR, storing one row per CDR3 protein. The top ten clones hold 2% to 2.5% of a sample with about 54,000 distinct CDR3 sequences, 15% to 20% of them seen once. CD25-based Treg depletion was applied to purified naive CD4+ T cells. The source of this sequence is a female donor with breast cancer. The V and J genes are TRBV5-1 and TRBJ2-2; maybe TRBD1 (6 bases). Material: naive CD4+ T cells sorted from blood. As to subset: naive CD4+ T cells, CD4+CD45RA+CD25-. The CDR3 is CASSIQGPGTGELFF. DNA for the CDR3: TGCGCCAGCAGCATACAGGGTCCGGGCACCGGGGAGCTGTTTTTT.